This note documents a single T cell receptor (beta chain) sequence. Its antigen is unidentified. This entry comes from a study of CD4 T cells in relation to SARS-CoV-2 and coronaviruses. Whole-study results and caveats: Compared with monoreactive clones, crossreactive clones showed significantly weaker SARS-CoV-2 expansion.

CD4+ T cells from unexposed donors were obtained before the COVID-19 pandemic (2011-2018). Deep TCR-beta sequencing used DNA from uncultured naive and memory CD4+ T cells. Assay: immunoSEQ multiplex PCR; the TCRdb copy retains only in-frame clones and omits some. This sample carries roughly 63,000 clones, less than 95% of them seen once, and the ten largest clones take 0.11% to 0.15%. CDR1 and CDR2 (germline): MDHEN, SYDVKM. The CDR3 contains 13 residues. J was trimmed by 5 bases and V by 6 bases; bases with no gene match: 4. The genes are TRBV28 and TRBJ2-7, with 10 nucleotides matching TRBD1. This TCR derives from a human donor in good health. The sequencing input was naive CD4+ T cells from PBMCs. Subset in this sample: naive CD4+ T cells isolated by negative enrichment. In DNA, the CDR3 is TGTGCCAGCAGCTACGGGACAGGGGACGAGCAGTACTTC. Encoded protein: CASSYGTGDEQYF.